These 9 T cell receptor beta chains were all obtained from the same sample, sequenced in a study of cytomegalovirus exposure and HLA in healthy donors. Here immunoSEQ multiplex PCR was the method, and the copy in TCRdb shows in-frame clones only, minus some. The data show 80,000 to 95,000 clones, around 93% seen once. The sequencing input was PBMCs. The receptors come from a woman between 25 and 40 years old in good health and CMV-seropositive.

CDR3 bases: TGTGCCATGGGGTCTATAGCGGACACCGGGGAGCTGTTTTTT. Translating gives CAMGSIADTGELFF. The chain couples TRBV10-3 to TRBJ2-2, with a tentative D call TRBD2 (6 bases). The germline V gene has CDR1 ENHRY and CDR2 SYGVKD. CDR3 length: 14 residues. V dropped 9 bases and J dropped 3 bases, with 14 bases sitting between them.

The chain carries TRBV29-1 and TRBJ1-2; 9 bases are a match to TRBD1. The CDR3 contains 13 residues. Looked up from germline, CDR1 is SQVTM and CDR2 is ANQGSEA. Trimming at V came to 0 bases and at J to 6 bases, leaving 2 bases not matched to a gene. CDR3 bases: TGCAGCGTTGAAGACCGGGACAGGGATGGCTACACCTTC. Encoded protein: CSVEDRDRDGYTF.

CDR3 sequence: CASSLRGGGLGDTEAFF. The DNA of the CDR3 is TGCGCCAGCAGCTTGAGGGGGGGAGGTCTCGGCGACACTGAAGCTTTCTTT. The chain is built from TRBV5-1 and TRBJ1-1; weak D call: TRBD1 (6 bases). V was shortened by 1 base and J by 3 bases, with 19 bases between the two germline ends. This CDR3 contains 17 residues. In germline, CDR1 is SGHRS, CDR2 YFSETQ.

This chain links TRBV19 with TRBJ2-3; D might be TRBD2 (5 bases). Trimming cost V 6 bases and J 4 bases, with 11 bases left between them. The CDR3 extends over 13 amino acids. Germline CDR1 and CDR2: LNHDA and SQIVND (reference sequence). The CDR3 is CASSISVPDTQYF. The CDR3 DNA follows: TGTGCCAGTAGCATTAGCGTCCCAGATACGCAGTATTTT.

This clone was counted a single time. The rearrangement joins TRBV21-1 to TRBJ2-7; the listed D gene, TRBD2, was not tested against the DNA. TRBV21-1 is tagged as a pseudogene. The CDR3 runs to 16 residues. CDR3 sequence: CASRRVFGTSLDEQYF. For the CDR3, the DNA is TGTGCCAGCAGAAGAGTGTTTGGGACTAGCCTTGACGAGCAGTACTTC.

The sample holds one count of this clone. CDR3 in DNA: TGTGCCAGCAGCCAGTGGGGCGGGGGTGAAAAACTGTTTTTT. This encodes CASSQWGGGEKLFF. This chain links TRBV14 with TRBJ1-4, with a possible D match to TRBD1 (5 bases). Per germline, CDR1 SGHDN and CDR2 FVKESK. The CDR3 spans 14 residues. V shed 3 bases and J shed 7 bases, with 12 bases lying between them.

The chain is built from TRBV7-9 and TRBJ1-4; D is unresolved. The CDR3 runs to 15 residues. CDR1 is SEHNR, CDR2 FQNEAQ, per germline (reference sequence). Trimming took off 5 bases at V and 6 bases at J, with 16 bases between the two ends. The CDR3 DNA sequence: TGTGCCAGCAGCGGACCCCTGGAGGTGTATGAAAAACTGTTTTTT. It yields the protein CASSGPLEVYEKLFF. The full variable domain, in which reference TRBV7-9 and TRBJ1-4 provide the parts outside the CDR3, is DTGVSQNPRHKITKRGQNVTFRCDPISEHNRLYWYRQTLGQGPEFLTYFQNEAQLEKSRLLSDRFSAERPKGSFSTLEIQRTEQGDSAMYLCASSGPLEVYEKLFFGSGTQLSVL.

V is TRBV7-2 and J is TRBJ2-2; 14 bases map to TRBD2. V lost 5 bases to trimming and J lost 4 bases; unmatched junction nucleotides: 6. The CDR3 extends over 17 amino acids. Germline CDR1 and CDR2: SGHTA and FQGNSA. The CDR3 DNA reads as TGTGCCAGCAGCCAAAGGGGGACTAGCGGGAGCACCGGGGAGCTGTTTTTT. Amino acid sequence: CASSQRGTSGSTGELFF.

CDR3 amino acids: CASSYSMSTGQETQYF. The CDR3 DNA is TGTGCCAGCAGTTACTCGATGTCGACAGGGCAAGAGACCCAGTACTTC. The rearrangement uses TRBV6-5 and TRBJ2-5, with 7 nucleotides matching TRBD1. CDR1 and CDR2 (germline): MNHEY, SVGAGI. With 0 bases clipped from V and 2 bases from J, the junction kept 6 bases outside the gene matches. The CDR3 has 16 residues.